This T cell receptor (beta chain) was recovered during a study of beta chain features in type 1 diabetes. Study summary: The number of sorted cells examined across all samples was some 99 million.

Expressed TCRB transcripts got sequenced, as all isolated RNA was reverse transcribed. Clones were read by immunoSEQ multiplex PCR, and TCRdb kept only the in-frame ones, dropping some. The repertoire holds fewer than 350,000 clones, with about 15% as singletons. General observations from the study: The similarity of naive, central memory and Treg TCRB repertoires appeared greater among patients than among healthy donors. All four CD4+ subsets of Type 1 diabetes patients contained TCRB CDR3s that were moderately but significantly shorter.

This clone was seen a handful of times. The antigen is not known. CD45RO/CCR7/CD25/CD127/CD95/CD27 sorting isolated CD4+ naive, central memory, regulatory and stem cell-like memory cells. Germline-derived CDR1 and CDR2 are SGHRS and YFSETQ. V was clipped by 2 bases and J by 1 base; unmatched bases: 9. There are 18 residues in the CDR3. This TCR came from a man between 18 and 35 years old with type 1 diabetes. This chain joins TRBV5-1 and TRBJ2-6, with 7 bases that match TRBD1. The sample comprised naive CD4+ T cells from blood. DNA of the CDR3: TGCGCCAGCAGCTTAGCCGGGACAGCCCTATCTGGGGCCAACGTCCTGACTTTC. It yields the protein CASSLAGTALSGANVLTF. Filled out from reference TRBV5-1 and TRBJ2-6, the complete variable domain reads KAGVTQTPRYLIKTRGQQVTLSCSPISGHRSVSWYQQTPGQGLQFLFEYFSETQRNKGNFPGRFSGRQFSNSRSEMNVSTLELGDSALYLCASSLAGTALSGANVLTFGAGSRLTVL.